These 16 T cell receptor beta chains were sequenced from one sample in a study of beta chain features in type 1 diabetes. Since all of the isolated RNA was reverse transcribed, expressed TCRB transcripts were what got sequenced. Libraries were prepared by immunoSEQ multiplex PCR; TCRdb keeps only in-frame clonotypes and omits some of them. The top ten clones hold 0.023% of a sample with over 700,000 clones, about 17% of them seen once. The specimen was naive CD4+ T cells from blood. These receptors came from a woman aged 18 to 35 in good health.

The rearrangement uses TRBV23-1 and TRBJ2-6; 10 bases fit TRBD2. TRBV23-1 is annotated as an ORF whose role is uncertain. V lost 5 bases and J lost 2; bases outside the gene matches: 6. The CDR3 length is 17 residues. The DNA for the CDR3 is TGCGCCAGCAGTAGTCCTAGCGGGAGACCTGGGGCCAACGTCCTGACTTTC. It is translated as CASSSPSGRPGANVLTF.

This clone was seen a single time. The V and J genes are TRBV20-1 and TRBJ2-7; D tentatively reads TRBD1 or TRBD2 (5 bases each). Germline-derived CDR1 and CDR2 are DFQATT and SNEGSKA (reference sequence). CDR3 length: 11 residues. V was clipped by 6 bases and J by 3 bases, with 9 bases between them. The CDR3 reads CSAGTRYEQYF. DNA for the CDR3: TGCAGTGCCGGGACCCGCTACGAGCAGTACTTC.

The chain has TRBV27 and TRBJ2-7; TRBD2 aligns across 10 bases. The CDR3 spans 15 residues. J lost 2 bases, V lost 4 bases, and 5 bases had no gene match. Germline lookup yields CDR1 MNHEY and CDR2 SMNVEV (reference sequence). The chain's CDR3 is CASSSPGTSAYEQYF. CDR3 DNA: TGTGCCAGCAGTTCGCCCGGGACTAGCGCCTACGAGCAGTACTTC.

The V and J genes are TRBV27 and TRBJ2-4, with TRBD1 matching over 7 bases. The germline V gene has CDR1 MNHEY and CDR2 SMNVEV (reference sequence). The J segment lost 4 bases and the V segment lost 4 bases, leaving 7 bases of the junction unmatched. This CDR3 is built from 15 residues. The CDR3 DNA reads TGTGCCAGCAGTTCGATCAGGGACAGAAAAAACATTCAGTACTTC. Translating gives CASSSIRDRKNIQYF.

This clone has only a few counts. This chain links TRBV27 with TRBJ1-5; tentatively, D is TRBD1 (5 bases). V lost 0 bases and J lost 3, with 6 bases in between. This CDR3 is built from 14 residues. Germline CDR1 MNHEY, CDR2 SMNVEV (reference sequence). CDR3 in amino acids: CASSLSGDNQPQHF. CDR3 nucleotide sequence: TGTGCCAGCAGTTTATCGGGGGACAATCAGCCCCAGCATTTT.

This clone was detected only a few times. The chain uses TRBV21-1 and TRBJ2-7; the D call TRBD1 from the table was never checked on the DNA. TRBV21-1 is a pseudogene segment. CDR3 length: 16 amino acids. In nucleotides, the CDR3 is TGTGCCAGCAGCTCGGGGACCGGGACAGGGACCTACGAGCAGTACTTC. Its protein product is CASSSGTGTGTYEQYF.

This clone occurred a few times. The chain has TRBV7-9 and TRBJ2-3; TRBD2 agrees at 11 bases. This CDR3 has 17 residues. Unmatched junction bases numbered 6, after V lost 2 bases and J lost 2 bases. Germline assignment: CDR1 SEHNR and CDR2 FQNEAQ (reference sequence). CDR3 coding DNA: TGTGCCAGCAGCTTACGAGGGACTAGCGGAAACACAGATACGCAGTATTTT. Translating it yields CASSLRGTSGNTDTQYF.

The CDR3 DNA sequence: TGTGCTAGTGGTTTGTCGACAGGGATTGACGAGCAGTACTTC. Its protein is CASGLSTGIDEQYF. J is TRBJ2-7 and V is TRBV12-5; 7 bases agree with TRBD1. CDR3 length: 14 amino acids. The junction had 6 bases not matched to a gene; V was cut back by 2 bases and J by 5 bases. The V gene's germline CDR1 is LGHNT and CDR2 FRNRAP.

The J gene is TRBJ2-2, the V gene TRBV10-1; 7 nucleotides align to TRBD1. This CDR3 has 17 residues. The V gene's germline CDR1 is WNHNN and CDR2 SYGVQD (reference sequence). V was clipped by 5 bases and J by 6 bases; unmatched bases: 15. DNA for the CDR3: TGCGCCAGCAGTCCCAACAGGGGCCCCCTGTCTGCCGGGGAGCTGTTTTTT. It is translated as CASSPNRGPLSAGELFF.

The chain carries TRBV21-1 and TRBJ2-2; the table's TRBD1 call for D was not verified on the DNA. TRBV21-1 is classified as a pseudogene. The CDR3 runs to 16 residues. DNA for the CDR3: TGTGCCAGCAGCAAAGCGCTACAGGGATACACCGGGGAGCTGTTTTTT. It yields the protein CASSKALQGYTGELFF.

The rearrangement links TRBV5-4 to TRBJ2-1; 9 bases match TRBD2. The CDR3 has 16 residues. The germline gives CDR1 SGHNT, CDR2 YYREEE (reference sequence). Germline trimming cut 1 base from V and 4 bases from J; bases unmatched to any gene: 6. DNA for the CDR3: TGTGCCAGCAGCTTGCAACTAGCGGGCGGGTACAATGAGCAGTTCTTC. As protein: CASSLQLAGGYNEQFF.

The chain has TRBV13 and TRBJ2-1, with D uncertain. Germline assignment: CDR1 PRHDT and CDR2 FYEKMQ (reference sequence). The CDR3 sequence is 13 residues long. Trimming stripped 2 bases from V and 16 bases from J, with 18 bases between. The CDR3 DNA sequence: TGTGCCAGCAGCTTATTATTTGGTAACTCCGTCTTCTTC. Translating it yields CASSLLFGNSVFF.

V is TRBV28 and J is TRBJ2-3, with D uncertain. The V gene lost 3 bases and the J gene lost 7 bases, with 8 bases spanning the gap. This CDR3 comprises 12 residues. Germline V CDR1 and CDR2: MDHEN, SYDVKM. Here the CDR3 reads CASSLSVYTQYF. The CDR3 DNA reads as TGTGCCAGCAGTTTGTCCGTTTATACGCAGTATTTT.

With respect to this clone: The same CDR3 can be traced to other DNA sequences in this sample. The V and J genes are TRBV20-1 and TRBJ1-1; D is ambiguous. Germline-derived CDR1 and CDR2 are DFQATT and SNEGSKA (reference sequence). The germline V and J ends were trimmed by 0 bases and 4 bases, with 3 bases remaining between them. This CDR3 spans 11 amino acids. CDR3 sequence reads: CSAREGTEAFF. The CDR3 nucleotides read TGCAGTGCTAGAGAGGGCACTGAAGCTTTCTTT.

V is TRBV7-6 and J is TRBJ2-3; TRBD2 matches at 10 bases. This CDR3 region has 15 residues. Germline CDR1 and CDR2: SGHVS and FNYEAQ. The ends lost 1 base at V and 4 bases at J; junction bases unmatched: 2. CDR3 sequence: CASSLGTSGPDTQYF. CDR3 coding DNA: TGTGCCAGCAGCTTAGGGACTAGCGGCCCAGATACGCAGTATTTT.

The sample holds a few counts of this clone. J is TRBJ2-1 and V is TRBV15; 7 nucleotides line up with TRBD2. The J segment lost 6 bases and the V segment lost 1 base, leaving 6 bases of the junction unmatched. Germline V gene lookup returns CDR1 LNHNV and CDR2 YYDKDF (reference sequence). This CDR3 is 15 amino acids long. The CDR3 loop is CATSRAGGSINEQFF. The CDR3 nucleotides are TGTGCCACCAGCAGAGCCGGCGGGAGTATCAATGAGCAGTTCTTC.